These 26 T cell receptor beta chains share one sample of origin, sequenced in a study of cytomegalovirus exposure and HLA in healthy donors. Using immunoSEQ multiplex PCR, the repertoire was profiled, and TCRdb retains in-frame clones only, with some absent. The table lists 45,000 to 60,000 clones, over 85% of them singletons. The sequencing sample was made of PBMCs. Receptors originate from a woman younger than 35 in good health and CMV-seronegative.

This clone was counted once. The rearrangement uses TRBV7-9 and TRBJ2-5; D gene ambiguous. The germline V gene has CDR1 SEHNR and CDR2 FQNEAQ (reference sequence). V gave up 1 base and J gave up 4 bases, with 16 bases separating them. This CDR3 has 16 amino acids. The CDR3 loop is CASSLGTSPAGETQYF. CDR3 in DNA: TGTGCCAGCAGCTTAGGTACGTCTCCCGCCGGAGAGACCCAGTACTTC. Full variable domain (remainder filled in from reference TRBV7-9 and TRBJ2-5): DTGVSQNPRHKITKRGQNVTFRCDPISEHNRLYWYRQTLGQGPEFLTYFQNEAQLEKSRLLSDRFSAERPKGSFSTLEIQRTEQGDSAMYLCASSLGTSPAGETQYFGPGTRLLVL.

The genes are TRBV10-3 and TRBJ1-2, with 7 bases aligning to TRBD1. The CDR3 totals 13 residues. CDR1 and CDR2 (germline): ENHRY, SYGVKD. V shed 8 bases and J 2 bases; nucleotides not matched to a gene: 5. The CDR3 DNA sequence: TGTGCCATCGGGACAGAAAAGAACTATGGCTACACCTTC. Its protein is CAIGTEKNYGYTF.

This clone was detected only once. This chain uses TRBV28 with TRBJ2-1, with D uncertain. The CDR3 totals 12 residues. Germline assignment: CDR1 MDHEN and CDR2 SYDVKM. Trimming removed 6 bases from V and 7 bases from J, with 10 bases in between. CDR3 bases: TGTGCCAGCAGCACCCATCGGAATGAGCAGTTCTTC. Protein: CASSTHRNEQFF.

The chain employs TRBV5-4 and TRBJ2-3; TRBD2 agrees at 8 bases. Germline V gene sequence: CDR1 SGHNT, CDR2 YYREEE (reference sequence). Trimming at V came to 4 bases and at J to 12 bases, leaving 7 bases not matched to a gene. This CDR3 comprises 12 residues. The CDR3 loop is CASSGGTRKQYF. The CDR3 DNA reads as TGTGCCAGCAGCGGAGGGACTAGAAAACAGTATTTT.

This chain links TRBV5-1 with TRBJ2-1, with 14 bases matching TRBD2. V lost 4 bases to trimming and J lost 10 bases; unmatched junction nucleotides: 10. Germline lookup yields CDR1 SGHRS and CDR2 YFSETQ. The CDR3 has 16 amino acids. The CDR3 sequence: CASSVGTSGGLREQFF. The CDR3 DNA is TGCGCCAGCAGCGTAGGGACTAGCGGGGGTTTACGGGAGCAGTTCTTC.

The chain uses TRBV4-2 and TRBJ2-7; TRBD2 agrees at 10 bases. V dropped 3 bases and J dropped 7; count of bases not matched to a gene: 9. Germline V gene data show CDR1 as LGHNA and CDR2 as YNFKEQ. The CDR3 is made up of 15 amino acids. The CDR3 nucleotides read TGTGCCAGCAGCCAGCCCCGAGCGGGGGGGCGGGAGCAGTACTTC. It specifies CASSQPRAGGREQYF.

The chain uses TRBV2 and TRBJ2-3, with 7 bases matching TRBD1. This CDR3 is 15 amino acids long. J was trimmed by 1 base and V by 6 bases; bases with no gene match: 7. CDR1 is SNHLY and CDR2 is FYNNEI in the germline V gene. Here the CDR3 DNA reads TGTGCCAGCAGGGTATCGGGACAGCGCACAGATACGCAGTATTTT. It yields the protein CASRVSGQRTDTQYF.

This clone appeared once. The chain couples TRBV5-1 to TRBJ1-2, with D unresolved. Between the trimmed V and J ends, which lost 5 bases and 4 bases, there was a span of 12 bases. The germline gives CDR1 SGHRS, CDR2 YFSETQ. The CDR3 is made up of 13 amino acids. The CDR3 sequence is CASREPGSYGYTF. CDR3 nucleotide sequence: TGCGCCAGCAGAGAACCAGGAAGCTATGGCTACACCTTC. Supplemented by reference TRBV5-1 and TRBJ1-2, the full variable domain reads KAGVTQTPRYLIKTRGQQVTLSCSPISGHRSVSWYQQTPGQGLQFLFEYFSETQRNKGNFPGRFSGRQFSNSRSEMNVSTLELGDSALYLCASREPGSYGYTFGSGTRLTVV.

The chain uses TRBV9 and TRBJ2-1; 9 bases agree with TRBD2. Germline V gives CDR1 SGDLS, CDR2 YYNGEE. The CDR3 is made up of 16 amino acids. V was clipped by 1 base and J by 3 bases; unmatched bases: 5. The CDR3: CASSVPSGVGYNEQFF. The CDR3 DNA reads TGTGCCAGCAGCGTACCTAGCGGGGTTGGCTACAATGAGCAGTTCTTC. Using reference TRBV9 and TRBJ2-1 for the parts outside the CDR3, the full variable domain is DSGVTQTPKHLITATGQRVTLRCSPRSGDLSVYWYQQSLDQGLQFLIQYYNGEERAKGNILERFSAQQFPDLHSELNLSSLELGDSALYFCASSVPSGVGYNEQFFGPGTRLTVL.

This chain joins TRBV21-1 and TRBJ2-3; TRBD2 is the table's D call and was not checked against the DNA. TRBV21-1 is an annotated pseudogene. This CDR3 spans 14 amino acids. The CDR3 reads CANLLPRITDTQYF. CDR3 nucleotides: TGTGCCAACCTACTACCACGCATCACAGATACGCAGTATTTT.

This sequence joins TRBV14 and TRBJ2-7, with 7 bases that match TRBD1. Germline V gene lookup returns CDR1 SGHDN and CDR2 FVKESK. This CDR3 contains 15 residues. The ends lost 0 bases at V and 4 bases at J; junction bases unmatched: 6. CDR3 sequence reads: CASSQDPGQSYEQYF. CDR3 nucleotides: TGTGCCAGCAGCCAAGATCCGGGACAGAGTTACGAGCAGTACTTC.

This chain connects TRBV27 to TRBJ1-6; D may be TRBD1 (5 bases). Germline CDR1 MNHEY, CDR2 SMNVEV (reference sequence). Trimming removed 0 bases at V and 10 bases at J, with 16 bases between. The CDR3 runs to 16 residues. The CDR3 region is CASSLSGTGWGSPLHF. The CDR3 nucleotides are TGTGCCAGCAGTTTATCGGGTACAGGATGGGGATCACCCCTCCACTTT.

Turning to this clone: At one end the junction does not follow the germline gene, possibly because of a read error. This rearrangement joins TRBV20-1 to TRBJ1-2; D gene ambiguous. The CDR3 extends over 9 amino acids. Germline lookup yields CDR1 DFQATT and CDR2 SNEGSKA (reference sequence). CDR3 coding DNA: TGTTGCAGGTTTAATGGCTACACCTTC. Translating gives CCRFNGYTF.

The chain recombines TRBV5-5 with TRBJ1-2, with D perhaps matching TRBD1 (6 bases). The CDR3 is 15 amino acids. Trimming took 4 bases from V and 4 from J, leaving 17 bases between them. Germline CDR1 reads SGHKS; CDR2 reads YYEKEE (reference sequence). Here the CDR3 reads CASSPPTGTGYGYTF. The CDR3 DNA sequence: TGTGCCAGCAGCCCCCCAACAGGGACGGGCTATGGCTACACCTTC.

This sequence joins TRBV13 and TRBJ2-3, with 7 nucleotides matching TRBD2. J lost 5 bases, V lost 7 bases, and 3 bases had no gene match. The germline CDR1 and CDR2 sequences are PRHDT and FYEKMQ (reference sequence). CDR3 size: 12 residues. As DNA, the CDR3 is TGTGCCAGCACTAAGCGGGGAGATACGCAGTATTTT. Translating it yields CASTKRGDTQYF.

The chain combines TRBV11-3 with TRBJ2-5, with D possibly matching TRBD2 (5 bases). CDR3 length: 11 amino acids. The V gene's germline CDR1 is SGHNT and CDR2 YENEEA. V was clipped by 10 bases and J by 9 bases, with 15 bases between them. The CDR3 nucleotides are TGTGCCACAACGGAGGATGGAGCCCAGTACTTC. It specifies CATTEDGAQYF.

The rearrangement uses TRBV15 and TRBJ2-7; D is possibly TRBD1 (5 bases). CDR1 and CDR2 (germline): LNHNV, YYDKDF (reference sequence). The V and J ends lost 1 base and 9 bases respectively, with 13 bases between them. The CDR3 is 13 amino acids. The CDR3: CATSRAGSPPQYF. CDR3 DNA: TGTGCCACCAGCAGAGCAGGGTCGCCACCGCAGTACTTC. The complete variable domain, with remaining parts taken from reference TRBV15 and TRBJ2-7, reads DAMVIQNPRYQVTQFGKPVTLSCSQTLNHNVMYWYQQKSSQAPKLLFHYYDKDFNNEADTPDNFQSRRPNTSFCFLDIRSPGLGDTAMYLCATSRAGSPPQYFGPGTRLTVT.

This clone was picked up one time. The rearrangement links TRBV19 to TRBJ2-1, with 7 bases aligning to TRBD2. Germline CDR1 is LNHDA and CDR2 is SQIVND (reference sequence). V was clipped by 6 bases and J by 0 bases; unmatched bases: 14. The CDR3 has 18 amino acids. CDR3 DNA sequence: TGTGCCAGTAGCCCCCGGGGGGTCCCCTCGAGCTCCTACAATGAGCAGTTCTTC. Its protein is CASSPRGVPSSSYNEQFF. The full variable domain, with the rest looked up from reference TRBV19 and TRBJ2-1, is DGGITQSPKYLFRKEGQNVTLSCEQNLNHDAMYWYRQDPGQGLRLIYYSQIVNDFQKGDIAEGYSVSREKKESFPLTVTSAQKNPTAFYLCASSPRGVPSSSYNEQFFGPGTRLTVL.

This clone was detected only once. This sequence joins TRBV10-1 and TRBJ2-3; possible D gene TRBD1, 5 bases. V was pared by 5 bases and J by 8 bases, with 14 bases between. The CDR3 sequence is 13 residues long. Germline assignment: CDR1 WNHNN and CDR2 SYGVQD (reference sequence). CDR3 sequence: CASSPPWGITQYF. The CDR3 DNA is TGCGCCAGCAGTCCCCCTTGGGGCATTACGCAGTATTTT.

V usage is TRBV27 and J usage is TRBJ1-1; D not certain. The V end was cut by 2 bases, the J end by 1 base, with 5 bases between. The CDR3 sequence is 13 residues long. Per the germline V gene, CDR1 is MNHEY and CDR2 is SMNVEV (reference sequence). This chain's CDR3 is CASSLTRNTEAFF. CDR3 sequence (DNA): TGTGCCAGCAGTTTAACGAGGAACACTGAAGCTTTCTTT.

The chain is built from TRBV10-1 and TRBJ2-1, with TRBD2 matching 10 bases. The germline V gene has CDR1 WNHNN and CDR2 SYGVQD (reference sequence). With 0 bases clipped from V and 8 bases from J, the junction kept 7 bases outside the gene matches. The CDR3 extends over 16 amino acids. The CDR3 DNA reads as TGCGCCAGCAGTGAGTCGATCCTAGCGGGAGAGGATGAGCAGTTCTTC. Its protein product is CASSESILAGEDEQFF.

V gene TRBV7-2 combines with J gene TRBJ2-1; 7 bases line up with TRBD1. V lost 6 bases to trimming and J lost 7 bases; unmatched junction nucleotides: 6. The CDR3 contains 13 residues. CDR1 and CDR2 (germline): SGHTA, FQGNSA. The CDR3 here is CASRLAGGNEQFF. The CDR3 nucleotides are TGTGCCAGCAGATTGGCAGGGGGTAATGAGCAGTTCTTC. Supplemented by reference TRBV7-2 and TRBJ2-1, the full variable domain reads GAGVSQSPSNKVTEKGKDVELRCDPISGHTALYWYRQSLGQGLEFLIYFQGNSAPDKSGLPSDRFSAERTGGSVSTLTIQRTQQEDSAVYLCASRLAGGNEQFFGPGTRLTVL.

The V call is TRBV6-1, the J call TRBJ1-5, with TRBD1 matching 7 bases. Unmatched junction bases numbered 6, after V lost 7 bases and J lost 6 bases. The germline CDR1 and CDR2 sequences are MNHNS and SASEGT. The CDR3 spans 13 residues. DNA for the CDR3: TGTGCCAGCATGGAGGGGGCAAGTCAGCCCCAGCATTTT. Its translation is CASMEGASQPQHF.

The genes are TRBV27 and TRBJ2-1, with D perhaps matching TRBD1 (5 bases). Trimming took 3 bases from V and 0 from J, leaving 15 bases between them. In germline, CDR1 is MNHEY, CDR2 SMNVEV (reference sequence). This CDR3 has 17 amino acids. The CDR3 bases are TGTGCCAGCAGTTTTCAGTCCAGGGTCCGCTCCTACAATGAGCAGTTCTTC. Encoded protein: CASSFQSRVRSYNEQFF.

The chain employs TRBV7-9 and TRBJ2-5; 7 nucleotides align to TRBD2. Germline CDR1 SEHNR, CDR2 FQNEAQ (reference sequence). After removal of 3 bases from V and 5 bases from J, the junction contained 6 bases not matched to a gene. This CDR3 spans 14 amino acids. CDR3 loop: CASSFPGGRETQYF. The CDR3 DNA is TGTGCCAGCAGCTTCCCCGGGGGGAGGGAGACCCAGTACTTC.

The chain joins TRBV6-1 to TRBJ2-7; 14 nucleotides agree with TRBD2. This CDR3 has 17 amino acids. With 4 bases clipped from V and 4 bases from J, the junction kept 9 bases outside the gene matches. Germline CDR1 MNHNS, CDR2 SASEGT. The CDR3 reads CASSAVRLAGGGYEQYF. The CDR3 coding sequence is TGTGCCAGCAGTGCCGTAAGACTAGCGGGGGGGGGATACGAGCAGTACTTC.